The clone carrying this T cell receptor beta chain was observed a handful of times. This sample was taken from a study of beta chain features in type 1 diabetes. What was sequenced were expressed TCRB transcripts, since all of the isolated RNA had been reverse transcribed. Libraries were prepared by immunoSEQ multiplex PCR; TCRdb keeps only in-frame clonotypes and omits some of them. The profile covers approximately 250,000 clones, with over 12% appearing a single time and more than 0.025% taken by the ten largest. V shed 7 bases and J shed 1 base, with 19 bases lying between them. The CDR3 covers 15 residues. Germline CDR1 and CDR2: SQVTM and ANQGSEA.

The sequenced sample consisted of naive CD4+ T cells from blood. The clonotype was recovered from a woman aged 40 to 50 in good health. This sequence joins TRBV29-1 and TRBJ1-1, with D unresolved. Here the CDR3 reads CSAKSGGRSNTEAFF. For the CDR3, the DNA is TGCAGCGCTAAATCGGGAGGCCGCTCGAACACTGAAGCTTTCTTT.